The sequence of this TCR beta chain was determined in a study of regulatory T cells in long-lasting Graves disease. Study-wide results and limits: Persistent Graves' patients had lower TCR diversity than newly diagnosed ones.

The CDR3 totals 13 residues. The germline gives CDR1 DFQATT, CDR2 SNEGSKA (reference sequence). V dropped 2 bases and J dropped 0 bases, with 8 bases sitting between them. Arm-PCR of CDR3 regions and iRepertoire HTBI primers were used to build TCR beta libraries. TCRdb independently ran MiXCR on the multiplex PCR reads; one entry per CDR3 protein. The data show 550,000 to 650,000 distinct CDR3 sequences, about 16% seen once. As for this clonotype: No antigen is known for it.

Time point denoted: newly diagnosed GD, antithyroid drugs for less than 3 months. RNA extracted from PBMCs served as the sequencing template. Peripheral blood, about 9 milliliters of it, was drawn into EDTA tubes. These data were likewise used in another study, on T cells in Graves' hyperthyroidism and ophthalmopathy.

Sequencing was performed on peripheral blood mononuclear cells (PBMCs), taken at new diagnosis, from a patient treated with antithyroid drugs. This chain uses TRBV20-1 with TRBJ2-7; D is unresolved. This receptor was identified in a man aged 18 to 30 with Graves disease. The CDR3, as DNA: TGCAGTGCTAGATTACAGAACTCCTACGAGCAGTACTTC. Translating it yields CSARLQNSYEQYF.